The sequence of this T cell receptor beta chain was determined in a study of T cells in Graves' hyperthyroidism and ophthalmopathy. About the study: Any treatment followed the collection of peripheral blood at initial diagnosis.

Broader study findings: The majority of expanded thyroid clonotypes above 0.001 also appeared in blood.

At least ten counts were recorded for this clonotype. Its antigen remains unidentified. Trimming pared 3 bases from V and 4 bases from J, leaving 10 bases between. There are 14 residues in the CDR3. The germline V gene encodes CDR1 LGHDT and CDR2 YNNKEL (reference sequence). Participants, patients aged 18 to 65, had newly diagnosed hyperthyroidism with a duration under 2 months. Diagnoses were established using clinical symptoms, serum thyroxine and TRAb, thyroid ultrasound and orbital computed tomography. Template material for amplifying TCR beta CDR3 regions consisted of RNA transcripts. The study used the HTBI primer set for a first-round RT-PCR of the TCR CDR3. Each CDR3 protein gets one entry after TCRdb re-called the multiplex PCR reads with MiXCR. The table records roughly 99,000 distinct CDR3 sequences, around a sixth of them present only once.

This TCR was recovered from a woman aged 45 to 65 with Graves' hyperthyroidism. The rearrangement joins TRBV3-1 to TRBJ1-3; weak D call: TRBD1 (5 bases). Sequencing was done on a sample of blood. The CDR3 coding sequence is TGTGCCAGCAGCCATGGGGGTCCCGGAAACACCATATATTTT. Its protein product is CASSHGGPGNTIYF. Supplemented by reference TRBV3-1 and TRBJ1-3, the full variable domain reads DTAVSQTPKYLVTQMGNDKSIKCEQNLGHDTMYWYKQDSKKFLKIMFSYNNKELIINETVPNRFSPKSPDKAHLNLHINSLELGDSAVYFCASSHGGPGNTIYFGEGSWLTVV.